The clone carrying this TCR beta chain has a single count. What it binds is unknown. Germline CDR1 is SGHNT and CDR2 is YYREEE (reference sequence). The CDR3 covers 14 residues. This specimen comes from a study of chemoradiotherapy in HPV16-positive cancers. Broader study findings: Non-HPV-specific T cells did not expand in tumors during treatment, whereas candidate HPV-specific clones and E7-related motifs did. Functional assays defining HPV-specific T cells used only a couple of HPV16-positive patients. HPV-responsive T-cell expansion during chemoradiotherapy was linked to improved recurrence-free survival in HPV16-positive patients.

TCRdb's copy holds only in-frame clones and misses some; the assay was immunoSEQ multiplex PCR. The data contain approximately 17,000 clones, roughly nine tenths of them singletons. Repertoires were sampled repeatedly during chemoradiotherapy. This clonotype originated in a human donor with HPV-associated anogenital cancer. Sequenced material: blood, taken from a patient who underwent chemoradiotherapy. J is TRBJ2-5 and V is TRBV5-4; TRBD1 might be the D (6 bases). The assigned J gene may be wrong: the sequence end matches TRBJ2-7 better. The DNA for the CDR3 is TGTGCCAGCAGCCTCTGGACAGACTCCTACGAGCAGTACTTC. It encodes CASSLWTDSYEQYF.